Sequencing of this T cell receptor (beta chain) was carried out in a study of long-term antiretroviral therapy in people with HIV. Study context: Earliest sampling preceded the 2015 immediate-ART recommendation by about a decade.

They ran version v3.0 of the immunoSEQ assay at survey level. The data were produced by immunoSEQ multiplex PCR, yet TCRdb's version contains in-frame clones alone and is incomplete. This sample has around 27,000 clones; 70% to 85% occur once, and the top ten carry 7.5% to 10%. CDR1 KGHSH and CDR2 LQKENI come from the germline V gene. The CDR3 totals 15 residues. The V end was cut by 3 bases, the J end by 0 bases, with 11 bases between. Material: unsorted PBMCs, obtained 3 years after starting antiretroviral therapy. This chain uses TRBV18 with TRBJ1-1; D is undetermined. This TCR came from a man aged 40-49 years with HIV. The CDR3 DNA sequence: TGTGCCAGCTCACCGTGGCAGCACATGAACACTGAAGCTTTCTTT. Translated, it gives CASSPWQHMNTEAFF. Supplemented by reference TRBV18 and TRBJ1-1, the full variable domain reads NAGVMQNPRHLVRRRGQEARLRCSPMKGHSHVYWYRQLPEEGLKFMVYLQKENIIDESGMPKERFSAEFPKEGPSILRIQQVVRGDSAAYFCASSPWQHMNTEAFFGQGTRLTVV.